Detailed here is one TCR beta chain. This record belongs to a study of cytomegalovirus exposure and HLA in healthy donors. Clones were sequenced by immunoSEQ multiplex PCR, and TCRdb holds only the in-frame ones, with some missing. The sample yields fewer than 250,000 clones, roughly 83% seen once. V shed 0 bases and J 7 bases; nucleotides not matched to a gene: 6. Germline V gene lookup returns CDR1 SGHDN and CDR2 FVKESK. This CDR3 is 16 amino acids long. The chain couples TRBV14 to TRBJ2-1, with TRBD2 identical over 10 bases. The sequence derives from a woman in her 30s in good health and CMV-seropositive. Sequenced sample: PBMCs. CDR3 sequence (DNA): TGTGCCAGCAGCCAAGATCTGGCTAGCGGGAGTAATGAGCAGTTCTTC. Translating it yields CASSQDLASGSNEQFF.